Reported below is one T cell receptor beta chain. This entry comes from a study of regulatory dendritic cells for organ transplantation. Trimming pared 2 bases from V and 3 bases from J, leaving 11 bases between. The germline V gene encodes CDR1 MNHEY and CDR2 SVGAGI. The CDR3 extends over 14 amino acids. Data came from immunoSEQ multiplex PCR; TCRdb stores just in-frame clones and leaves some out. Of 34,000 or so clones listed, less than 90% were seen once; the top ten hold just over 0.06%. V gene TRBV6-5 combines with J gene TRBJ2-7, with D unresolved. The TCR sequence derives from a human donor in good health. The sample consisted of naive CD4+ T cells from blood. Subset in this sample: CD45RA+ naive T cells. The CDR3 loop is CASSYHRRYYEQYF. CDR3 coding DNA: TGTGCCAGCAGTTACCACCGCAGATACTACGAGCAGTACTTC.